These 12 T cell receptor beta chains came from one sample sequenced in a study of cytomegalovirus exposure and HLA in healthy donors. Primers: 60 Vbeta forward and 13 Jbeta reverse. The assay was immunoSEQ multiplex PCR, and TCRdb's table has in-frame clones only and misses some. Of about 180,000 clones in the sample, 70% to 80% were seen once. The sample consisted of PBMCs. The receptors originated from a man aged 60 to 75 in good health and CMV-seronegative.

Here the CDR3 DNA reads TGTGCCAGCAGCTTTAGGCTAGCGGGGGGTGGAGATACGCAGTATTTT. It yields the protein CASSFRLAGGGDTQYF. V gene TRBV7-6 combines with J gene TRBJ2-3, with 11 bases that match TRBD2. V dropped 3 bases and J dropped 5; count of bases not matched to a gene: 7. The CDR3 is 16 amino acids. The germline CDR1 and CDR2 sequences are SGHVS and FNYEAQ.

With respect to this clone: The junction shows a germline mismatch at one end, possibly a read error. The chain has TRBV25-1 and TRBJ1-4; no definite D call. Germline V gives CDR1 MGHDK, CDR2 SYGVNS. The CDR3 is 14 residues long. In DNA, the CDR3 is TGTGCCAGCAGCGAATATACAACTAATGAAAAACTGTTTTTT. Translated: CASSEYTTNEKLFF.

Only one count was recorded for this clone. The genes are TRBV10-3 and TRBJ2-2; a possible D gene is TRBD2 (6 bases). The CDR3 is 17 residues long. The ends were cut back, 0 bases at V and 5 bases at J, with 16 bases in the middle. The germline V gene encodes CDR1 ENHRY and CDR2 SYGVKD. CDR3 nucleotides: TGTGCCATCAGTGAGTCTGCGGGGCAGGGCAGGACCGGGGAGCTGTTTTTT. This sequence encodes CAISESAGQGRTGELFF.

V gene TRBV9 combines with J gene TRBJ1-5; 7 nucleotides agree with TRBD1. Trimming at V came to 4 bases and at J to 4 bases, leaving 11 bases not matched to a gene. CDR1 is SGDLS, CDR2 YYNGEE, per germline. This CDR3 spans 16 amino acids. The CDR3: CASSPNQGGENQPQHF. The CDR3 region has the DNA TGTGCCAGCAGCCCTAACCAAGGGGGCGAAAATCAGCCCCAGCATTTT.

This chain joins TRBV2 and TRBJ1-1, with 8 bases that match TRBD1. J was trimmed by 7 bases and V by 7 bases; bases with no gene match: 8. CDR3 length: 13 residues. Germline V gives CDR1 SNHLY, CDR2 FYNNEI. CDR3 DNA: TGTGCCAGCACCGGGACAGGCGGGAGTGAAGCTTTCTTT. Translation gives CASTGTGGSEAFF.

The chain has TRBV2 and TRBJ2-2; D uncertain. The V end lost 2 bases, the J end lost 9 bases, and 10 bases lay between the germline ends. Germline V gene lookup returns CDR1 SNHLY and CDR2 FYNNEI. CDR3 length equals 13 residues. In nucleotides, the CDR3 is TGTGCCAGCAGTGAAAATATGTTTCGGGAGCTGTTTTTT. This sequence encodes CASSENMFRELFF.

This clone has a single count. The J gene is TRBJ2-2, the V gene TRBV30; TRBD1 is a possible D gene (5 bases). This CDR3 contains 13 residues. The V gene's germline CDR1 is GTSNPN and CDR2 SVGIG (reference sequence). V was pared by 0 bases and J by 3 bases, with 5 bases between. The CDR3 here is CAWSVGDTGELFF. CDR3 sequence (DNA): TGTGCCTGGAGTGTAGGGGACACCGGGGAGCTGTTTTTT. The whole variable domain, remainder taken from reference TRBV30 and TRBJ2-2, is SQTIHQWPATLVQPVGSPLSLECTVEGTSNPNLYWYRQAAGRGLQLLFYSVGIGQISSEVPQNLSASRPQDRQFILSSKKLLLSDSGFYLCAWSVGDTGELFFGEGSRLTVL.

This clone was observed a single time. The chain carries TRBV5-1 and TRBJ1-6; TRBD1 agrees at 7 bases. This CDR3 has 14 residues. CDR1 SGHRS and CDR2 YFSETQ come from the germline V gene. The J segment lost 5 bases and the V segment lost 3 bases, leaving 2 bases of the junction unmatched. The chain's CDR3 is CASSSGQNNSPLHF. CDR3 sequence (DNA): TGCGCCAGCAGCTCGGGACAGAATAATTCACCCCTCCACTTT.

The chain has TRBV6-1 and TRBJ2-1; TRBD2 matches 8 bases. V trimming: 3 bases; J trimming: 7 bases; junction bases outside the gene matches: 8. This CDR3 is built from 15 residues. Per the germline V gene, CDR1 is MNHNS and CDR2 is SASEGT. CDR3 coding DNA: TGTGCCAGCAGTGAGATGGCAGCGGGAGTTAATGAGCAGTTCTTC. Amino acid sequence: CASSEMAAGVNEQFF.

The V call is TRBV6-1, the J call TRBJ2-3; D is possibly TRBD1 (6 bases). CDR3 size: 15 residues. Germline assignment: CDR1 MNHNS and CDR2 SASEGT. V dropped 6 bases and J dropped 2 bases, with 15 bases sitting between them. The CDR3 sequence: CASREVQGPTDTQYF. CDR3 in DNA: TGTGCCAGCAGAGAGGTACAGGGTCCCACAGATACGCAGTATTTT.

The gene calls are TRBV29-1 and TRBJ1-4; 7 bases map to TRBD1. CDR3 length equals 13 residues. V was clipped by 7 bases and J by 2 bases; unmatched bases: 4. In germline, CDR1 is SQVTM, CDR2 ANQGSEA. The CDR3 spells CSATGDTNEKLFF. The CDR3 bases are TGCAGCGCCACAGGGGATACTAATGAAAAACTGTTTTTT.

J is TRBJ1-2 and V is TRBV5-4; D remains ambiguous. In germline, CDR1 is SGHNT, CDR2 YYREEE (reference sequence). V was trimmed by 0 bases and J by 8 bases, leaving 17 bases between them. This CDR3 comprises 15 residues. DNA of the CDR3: TGTGCCAGCAGCTTGGCCGTTACCCCGCCGCGGGGCTACACCTTC. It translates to CASSLAVTPPRGYTF.